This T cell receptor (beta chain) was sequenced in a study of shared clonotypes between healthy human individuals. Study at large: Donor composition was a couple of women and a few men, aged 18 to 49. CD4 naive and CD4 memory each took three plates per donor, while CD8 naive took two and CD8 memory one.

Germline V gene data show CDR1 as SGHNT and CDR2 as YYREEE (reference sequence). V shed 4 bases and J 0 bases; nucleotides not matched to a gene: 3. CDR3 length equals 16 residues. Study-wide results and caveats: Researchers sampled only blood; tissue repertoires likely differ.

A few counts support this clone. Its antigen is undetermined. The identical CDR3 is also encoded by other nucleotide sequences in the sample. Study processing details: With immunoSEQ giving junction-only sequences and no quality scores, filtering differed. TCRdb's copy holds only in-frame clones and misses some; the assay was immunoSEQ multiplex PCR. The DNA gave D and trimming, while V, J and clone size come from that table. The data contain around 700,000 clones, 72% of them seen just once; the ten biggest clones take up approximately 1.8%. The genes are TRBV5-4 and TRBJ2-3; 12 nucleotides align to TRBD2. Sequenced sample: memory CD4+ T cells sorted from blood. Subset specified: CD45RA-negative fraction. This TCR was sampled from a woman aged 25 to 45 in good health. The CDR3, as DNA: TGTGCCAGCAGCCAAGGGACTAGCGGGAGCACAGATACGCAGTATTTT. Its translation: CASSQGTSGSTDTQYF.